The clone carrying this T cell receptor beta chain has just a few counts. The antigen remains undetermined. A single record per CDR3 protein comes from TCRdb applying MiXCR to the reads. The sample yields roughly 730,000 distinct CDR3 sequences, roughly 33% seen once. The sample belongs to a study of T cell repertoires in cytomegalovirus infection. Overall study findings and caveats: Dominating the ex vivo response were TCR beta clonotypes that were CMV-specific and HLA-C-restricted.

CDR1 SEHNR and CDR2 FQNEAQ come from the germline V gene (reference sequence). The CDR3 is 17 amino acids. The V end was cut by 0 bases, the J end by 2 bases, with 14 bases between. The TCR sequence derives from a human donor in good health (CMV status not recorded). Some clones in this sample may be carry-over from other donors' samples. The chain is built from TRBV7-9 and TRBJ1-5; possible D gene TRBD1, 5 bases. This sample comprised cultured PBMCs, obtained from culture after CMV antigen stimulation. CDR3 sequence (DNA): TGTGCCAGCAGCTTAGCGGCTGGGGGGAGCGGCAATCAGCCCCAGCATTTT. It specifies CASSLAAGGSGNQPQHF.